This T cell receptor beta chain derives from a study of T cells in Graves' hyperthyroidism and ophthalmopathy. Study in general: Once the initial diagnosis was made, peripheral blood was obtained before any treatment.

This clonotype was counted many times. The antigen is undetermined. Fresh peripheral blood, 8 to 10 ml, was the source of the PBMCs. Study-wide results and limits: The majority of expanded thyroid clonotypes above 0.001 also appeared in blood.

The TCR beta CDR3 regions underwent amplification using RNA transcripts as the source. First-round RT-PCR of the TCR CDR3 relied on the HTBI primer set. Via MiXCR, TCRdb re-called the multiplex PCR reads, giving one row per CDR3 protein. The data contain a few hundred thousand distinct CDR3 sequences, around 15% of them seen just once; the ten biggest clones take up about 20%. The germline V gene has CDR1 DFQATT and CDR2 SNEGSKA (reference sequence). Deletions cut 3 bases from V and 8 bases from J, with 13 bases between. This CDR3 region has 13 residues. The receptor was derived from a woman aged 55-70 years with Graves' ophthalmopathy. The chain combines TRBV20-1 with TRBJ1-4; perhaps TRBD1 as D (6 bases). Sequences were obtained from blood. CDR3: CSASGGGGEKLFF. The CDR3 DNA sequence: TGCAGTGCTAGTGGAGGGGGAGGGGAAAAACTGTTTTTT.